These 18 T cell receptor beta chains came from one sample sequenced in a study of PD-L1 blockade in urothelial cancer. Assay used: immunoSEQ multiplex PCR; TCRdb lists only in-frame clones, some missing. The sample shows some 2,400 clones, about 39% of them seen only once. This specimen was tumor tissue, taken before atezolizumab (anti-PD-L1) treatment. The receptors come from a man in his sixties with urothelial cancer.

V is TRBV28 and J is TRBJ1-4; 10 positions match TRBD1. In germline, CDR1 is MDHEN, CDR2 SYDVKM. CDR3 length: 16 residues. Trimming at V came to 6 bases and at J to 8 bases, leaving 12 bases not matched to a gene. The CDR3 loop reads CASSPHPGTGEEKLFF. The CDR3 DNA reads as TGTGCCAGCAGCCCTCACCCCGGGACAGGGGAGGAAAAACTGTTTTTT.

The J gene is TRBJ2-3, the V gene TRBV19; weak D call: TRBD2 (7 bases). Trimming pared 7 bases from V and 15 bases from J, leaving 23 bases between. Germline-derived CDR1 and CDR2 are LNHDA and SQIVND (reference sequence). The CDR3 consists of 13 residues. CDR3 amino acids: CASTPNGGASHYF. In DNA, the CDR3 is TGTGCCAGTACTCCCAATGGGGGGGCCAGCCATTATTTT. The full variable domain, its missing parts supplied by reference TRBV19 and TRBJ2-3, is DGGITQSPKYLFRKEGQNVTLSCEQNLNHDAMYWYRQDPGQGLRLIYYSQIVNDFQKGDIAEGYSVSREKKESFPLTVTSAQKNPTAFYLCASTPNGGASHYFGPGTRLTVL.

The V gene is TRBV10-3, the J gene TRBJ2-7, with D perhaps matching TRBD1 (5 bases). The CDR3 totals 13 residues. Germline V gene data show CDR1 as ENHRY and CDR2 as SYGVKD. Trimming removed 10 bases from V and 1 base from J, with 14 bases in between. CDR3 in amino acids: CASSTVVSYEQYF. CDR3 in DNA: TGTGCCAGCTCGACAGTGGTATCCTACGAGCAGTACTTC.

This clone was detected only once. The rearrangement joins TRBV10-2 to TRBJ1-6; D is possibly TRBD1 (5 bases). The CDR3 is 17 amino acids. Trimming stripped 0 bases from V and 3 bases from J, with 12 bases between. CDR1 is WSHSY and CDR2 is SAAADI in the germline V gene. Here the CDR3 DNA reads TGCGCCAGCAGTGAGTCGGGGCTCGCATACTATAATTCACCCCTCCACTTT. Protein: CASSESGLAYYNSPLHF.

V usage is TRBV29-1 and J usage is TRBJ2-5; D is perhaps TRBD1 (6 bases). Between the trimmed V and J ends, which lost 5 bases and 4 bases, there was a span of 17 bases. The CDR3 extends over 14 amino acids. Germline CDR1 SQVTM, CDR2 ANQGSEA. This CDR3 is CSVRTGLRGETQYF. The CDR3 DNA is TGCAGCGTTAGAACAGGACTCAGGGGAGAGACCCAGTACTTC.

V and J are TRBV6-8 and TRBJ1-1; D not certain. The germline V gene has CDR1 MNHGY and CDR2 SAAAGT. V dropped 7 bases and J dropped 2 bases, with 11 bases sitting between them. The CDR3 has 13 amino acids. In nucleotides, the CDR3 is TGTGCCAGCACCCCGACACAAAACACTGAAGCTTTCTTT. It is translated as CASTPTQNTEAFF.

In its sample, this clone was seen a few times. The V and J genes are TRBV9 and TRBJ1-1, with unresolved D. The CDR3 extends over 14 amino acids. Germline V gene sequence: CDR1 SGDLS, CDR2 YYNGEE. V lost 0 bases, J lost 3 bases, and 9 bases lay in between. CDR3 DNA: TGTGCCAGCAGCGTAGTGCTCGGTCACACTGAAGCTTTCTTT. The encoded protein is CASSVVLGHTEAFF.

This chain joins TRBV11-3 and TRBJ2-1; TRBD2 aligns across 10 bases. The CDR3 contains 15 residues. V shed 3 bases and J 3 bases; nucleotides not matched to a gene: 2. Germline assignment: CDR1 SGHNT and CDR2 YENEEA. This chain's CDR3 is CASSFGTSVYNEQFF. In DNA form, the CDR3 reads TGTGCCAGCAGCTTCGGGACTAGCGTCTACAATGAGCAGTTCTTC.

There are a few counts of this clone. The chain has TRBV30 and TRBJ1-4, with D possibly TRBD1 on 6 matching bases. The CDR3 is 12 residues long. Germline assignment: CDR1 GTSNPN and CDR2 SVGIG (reference sequence). V lost 1 base, J lost 8 bases, and 8 bases lay in between. The CDR3 nucleotides read TGTGCCTGGAGTGAGGGGGAAGAAAAACTGTTTTTT. This encodes CAWSEGEEKLFF.

The chain employs TRBV29-1 and TRBJ2-7, with no clear D. CDR3 length: 14 residues. Germline V gene data show CDR1 as SQVTM and CDR2 as ANQGSEA. Trimming took off 0 bases at V and 2 bases at J, with 11 bases between the two ends. As DNA, the CDR3 is TGCAGCGTTGAAGATCCCGTCGTACCCTACGAGCAGTACTTC. Its translation: CSVEDPVVPYEQYF.

This clone occurred a few times. At one end the junction does not follow the germline gene, possibly because of a read error. V usage is TRBV2 and J usage is TRBJ2-7; 11 nucleotides agree with TRBD1. CDR3 size: 14 residues. The V gene's germline CDR1 is SNHLY and CDR2 FYNNEI. The DNA of the CDR3 is TGTGTCAGCGCGGACAGGGGGCACTCCTACGAGCAGTACTTC. Amino acid sequence: CVSADRGHSYEQYF.

V gene TRBV12-5 combines with J gene TRBJ2-7; 7 bases agree with TRBD2. The CDR3 runs to 13 residues. The germline CDR1 and CDR2 sequences are LGHNT and FRNRAP. CDR3 DNA: TGTGCCAGCAAGCGGGGCGACGTTTACGAGCAGTACTTC. Translated: CASKRGDVYEQYF. The entire variable domain, with the rest obtained from reference TRBV12-5 and TRBJ2-7, is as follows: DARVTQTPRHKVTEMGQEVTMRCQPILGHNTVFWYRQTMMQGLELLAYFRNRAPLDDSGMPKDRFSAEMPDATLATLKIQPSEPRDSAVYFCASKRGDVYEQYFGPGTRLTVT.

The table lists this clone with a few counts. This chain links TRBV11-3 with TRBJ2-3, with TRBD2 matching 8 bases. There are 16 residues in the CDR3. V gave up 3 bases and J gave up 6 bases; unmatched junction bases: 11. Germline V gene sequence: CDR1 SGHNT, CDR2 YENEEA. CDR3 nucleotide sequence: TGTGCCAGCAGCTTCGAGCGGGGGCGACTCACCGATACGCAGTATTTT. Translated, it gives CASSFERGRLTDTQYF.

The chain recombines TRBV5-1 with TRBJ1-4; D is uncertain. This CDR3 spans 14 amino acids. V shed 4 bases and J shed 10 bases, with 17 bases lying between them. Per the germline V gene, CDR1 is SGHRS and CDR2 is YFSETQ. The CDR3 DNA reads TGCGCCAGCAGCCCGACGTCGGCCGTGGGAAAACTGTTTTTT. Translating gives CASSPTSAVGKLFF.

By sample fraction, this clone is medium-sized (0.01 to 0.1%). The rearrangement links TRBV11-3 to TRBJ2-2, with D tentatively TRBD2 (7 bases). Per the germline V gene, CDR1 is SGHNT and CDR2 is YENEEA. V was trimmed by 5 bases and J by 1 base, leaving 11 bases between them. The CDR3 length is 15 residues. The CDR3 sequence is CASSRAGQNTGELFF. CDR3 nucleotides: TGTGCCAGCAGCAGAGCGGGACAGAACACCGGGGAGCTGTTTTTT.

This clone has a handful of counts. The rearrangement links TRBV11-3 to TRBJ2-2; D remains unclear. V lost 5 bases to trimming and J lost 1 base, with 11 bases between them. The CDR3 sequence is 15 residues long. Germline V gene data show CDR1 as SGHNT and CDR2 as YENEEA. CDR3 residues: CASSPLLGNTGELFF. Here the CDR3 DNA reads TGTGCCAGCAGCCCGCTTCTGGGGAACACCGGGGAGCTGTTTTTT.

Only a few counts were recorded for this clone. The chain links TRBV18 to TRBJ1-1; 8 nucleotides match TRBD1. The CDR3 contains 16 residues. The V gene end was trimmed by 2 bases and the J gene end by 2 bases; junction bases not matched to a gene: 7. CDR1 is KGHSH and CDR2 is LQKENI in the germline V gene. CDR3 loop: CASSPGQGETNTEAFF. The DNA of the CDR3 is TGTGCCAGCTCACCAGGACAGGGAGAAACAAACACTGAAGCTTTCTTT. The complete variable domain, with remaining parts taken from reference TRBV18 and TRBJ1-1, reads NAGVMQNPRHLVRRRGQEARLRCSPMKGHSHVYWYRQLPEEGLKFMVYLQKENIIDESGMPKERFSAEFPKEGPSILRIQQVVRGDSAAYFCASSPGQGETNTEAFFGQGTRLTVV.

The gene calls are TRBV9 and TRBJ2-3, with D possibly being TRBD2 (6 bases). The CDR3 runs to 15 residues. Between the trimmed V and J ends, which lost 0 bases and 2 bases, there was a span of 10 bases. Germline CDR1 SGDLS, CDR2 YYNGEE. The CDR3 loop reads CASSVGGGNTDTQYF. CDR3 nucleotides: TGTGCCAGCAGCGTAGGTGGGGGGAACACAGATACGCAGTATTTT.